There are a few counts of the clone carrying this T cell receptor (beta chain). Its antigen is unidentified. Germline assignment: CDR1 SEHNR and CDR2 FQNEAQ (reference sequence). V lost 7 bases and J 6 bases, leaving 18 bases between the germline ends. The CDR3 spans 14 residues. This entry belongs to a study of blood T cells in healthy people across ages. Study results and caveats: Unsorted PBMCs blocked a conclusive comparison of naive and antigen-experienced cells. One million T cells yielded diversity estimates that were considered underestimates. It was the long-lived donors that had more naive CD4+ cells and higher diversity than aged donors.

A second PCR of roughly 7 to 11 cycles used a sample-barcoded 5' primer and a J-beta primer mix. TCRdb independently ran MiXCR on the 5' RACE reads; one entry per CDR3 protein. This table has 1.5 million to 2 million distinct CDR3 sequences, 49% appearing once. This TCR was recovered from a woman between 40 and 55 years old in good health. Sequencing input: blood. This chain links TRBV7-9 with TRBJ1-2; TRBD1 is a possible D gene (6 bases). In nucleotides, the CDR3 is TGTGCCAGCACCCCCGGCTCGGCAGGGGATGGCTACACCTTC. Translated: CASTPGSAGDGYTF.